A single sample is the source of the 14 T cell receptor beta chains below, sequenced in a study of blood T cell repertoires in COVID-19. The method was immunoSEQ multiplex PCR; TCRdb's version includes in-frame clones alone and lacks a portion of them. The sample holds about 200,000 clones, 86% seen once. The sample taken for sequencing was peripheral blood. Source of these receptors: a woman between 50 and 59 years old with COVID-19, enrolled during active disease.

The CDR3 DNA reads as TGTGCAACTGCAGGGGCAAGCTCTGGGGCCAACGTCCTGACTTTC. This codes for CATAGASSGANVLTF. The chain employs TRBV19 and TRBJ2-6, with a tentative D call TRBD1 (6 bases). Germline assignment: CDR1 LNHDA and CDR2 SQIVND (reference sequence). The CDR3 consists of 15 residues.

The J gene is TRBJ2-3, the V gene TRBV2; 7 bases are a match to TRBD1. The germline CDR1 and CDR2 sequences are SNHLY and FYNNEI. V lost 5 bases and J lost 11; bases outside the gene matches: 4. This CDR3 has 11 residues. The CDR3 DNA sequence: TGTGCCAGCAGTTTGTCAGGGGGGCAGTATTTT. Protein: CASSLSGGQYF.

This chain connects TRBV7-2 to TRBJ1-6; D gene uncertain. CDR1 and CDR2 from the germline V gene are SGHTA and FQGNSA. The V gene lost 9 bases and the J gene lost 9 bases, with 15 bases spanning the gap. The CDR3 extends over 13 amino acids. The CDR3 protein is CASTLDPLSPLHF. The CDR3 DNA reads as TGTGCCAGTACCCTAGATCCCCTTTCACCCCTCCACTTT.

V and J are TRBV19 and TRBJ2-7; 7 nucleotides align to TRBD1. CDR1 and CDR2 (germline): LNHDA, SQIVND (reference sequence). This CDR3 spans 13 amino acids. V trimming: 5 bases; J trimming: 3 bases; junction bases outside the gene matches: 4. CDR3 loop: CASSPTGIYEQYF. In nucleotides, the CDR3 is TGTGCCAGTAGTCCGACAGGGATCTACGAGCAGTACTTC.

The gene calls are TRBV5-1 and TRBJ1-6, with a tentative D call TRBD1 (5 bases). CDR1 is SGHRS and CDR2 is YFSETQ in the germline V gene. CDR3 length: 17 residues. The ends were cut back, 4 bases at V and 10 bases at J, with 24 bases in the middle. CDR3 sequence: CASSPFLIQQGGSPLHF. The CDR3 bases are TGCGCCAGCAGCCCATTCCTTATACAGCAGGGAGGGTCACCCCTCCACTTT. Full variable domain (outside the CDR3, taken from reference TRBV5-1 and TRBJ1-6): KAGVTQTPRYLIKTRGQQVTLSCSPISGHRSVSWYQQTPGQGLQFLFEYFSETQRNKGNFPGRFSGRQFSNSRSEMNVSTLELGDSALYLCASSPFLIQQGGSPLHFGNGTRLTVT.

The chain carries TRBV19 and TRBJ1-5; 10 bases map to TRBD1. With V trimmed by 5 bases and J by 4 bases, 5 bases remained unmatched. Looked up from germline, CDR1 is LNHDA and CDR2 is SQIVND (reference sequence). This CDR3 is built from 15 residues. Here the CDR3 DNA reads TGTGCCAGTAGTCCCTGGACAGGGGGTAATCAGCCCCAGCATTTT. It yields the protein CASSPWTGGNQPQHF.

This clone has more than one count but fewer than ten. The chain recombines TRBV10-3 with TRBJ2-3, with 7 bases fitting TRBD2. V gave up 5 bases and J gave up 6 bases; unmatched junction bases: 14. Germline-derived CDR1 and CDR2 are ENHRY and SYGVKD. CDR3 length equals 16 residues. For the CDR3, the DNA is TGTGCCATCAGTAAAGGGCCGGGGGGTACCGGGGATACGCAGTATTTT. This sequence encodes CAISKGPGGTGDTQYF.

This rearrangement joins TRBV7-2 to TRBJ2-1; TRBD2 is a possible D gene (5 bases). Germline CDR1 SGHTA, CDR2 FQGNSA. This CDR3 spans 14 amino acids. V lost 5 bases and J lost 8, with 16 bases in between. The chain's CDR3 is CASSLGGWVDEQFF. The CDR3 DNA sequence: TGTGCCAGCAGCCTCGGCGGGTGGGTCGATGAGCAGTTCTTC.

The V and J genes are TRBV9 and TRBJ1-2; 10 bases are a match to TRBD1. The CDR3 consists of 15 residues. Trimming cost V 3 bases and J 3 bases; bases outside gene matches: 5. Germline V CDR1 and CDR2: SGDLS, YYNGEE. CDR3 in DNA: TGTGCCAGCAGCGGACAGGGGGCGCGGGACTATGGCTACACCTTC. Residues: CASSGQGARDYGYTF.

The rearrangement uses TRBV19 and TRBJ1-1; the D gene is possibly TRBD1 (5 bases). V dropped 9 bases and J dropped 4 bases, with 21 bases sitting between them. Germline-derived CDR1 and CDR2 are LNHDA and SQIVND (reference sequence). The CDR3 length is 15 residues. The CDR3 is CASRPRGGGLTEAFF. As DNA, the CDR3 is TGTGCCAGCCGACCCCGCGGGGGAGGGCTCACTGAAGCTTTCTTT.

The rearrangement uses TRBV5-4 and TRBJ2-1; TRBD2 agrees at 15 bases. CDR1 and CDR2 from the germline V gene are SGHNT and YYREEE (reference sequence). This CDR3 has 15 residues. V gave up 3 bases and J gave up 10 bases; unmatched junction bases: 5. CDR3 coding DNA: TGTGCCAGCAGCTGGGGACTAGCGGGGGGACAGGAGCAGTTCTTC. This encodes CASSWGLAGGQEQFF.

CDR3 in amino acids: CASRLDRGEWTEAFF. The CDR3 region has the DNA TGTGCCAGCAGATTAGACAGGGGAGAATGGACTGAAGCTTTCTTT. The chain combines TRBV6-5 with TRBJ1-1; 8 bases match TRBD1. The CDR3 extends over 15 amino acids. V lost 6 bases to trimming and J lost 5 bases; unmatched junction nucleotides: 11. Germline V gives CDR1 MNHEY, CDR2 SVGAGI.

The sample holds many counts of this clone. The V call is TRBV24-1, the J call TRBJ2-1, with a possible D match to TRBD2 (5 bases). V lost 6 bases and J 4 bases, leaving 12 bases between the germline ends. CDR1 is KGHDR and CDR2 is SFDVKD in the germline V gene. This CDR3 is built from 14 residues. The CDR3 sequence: CATSSNRGYNEQFF. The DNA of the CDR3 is TGTGCCACCAGTTCGAATCGGGGTTACAATGAGCAGTTCTTC.

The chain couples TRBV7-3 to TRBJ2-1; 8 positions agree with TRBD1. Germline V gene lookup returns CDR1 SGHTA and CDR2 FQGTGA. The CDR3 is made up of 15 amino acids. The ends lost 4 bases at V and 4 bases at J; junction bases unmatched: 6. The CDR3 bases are TGTGCCAGCAGCTCCCCCGGGACAGGATACAATGAGCAGTTCTTC. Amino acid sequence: CASSSPGTGYNEQFF.